The clone carrying this T cell receptor beta chain was seen only once. The record originates from a study of blood T cell repertoires in COVID-19. As for the study in general: The analysed material was cDNA or gDNA that came from T cells, B-cell-depleted T cells, or PBMCs.

This CDR3 has 14 amino acids. Germline V gene sequence: CDR1 SGHTA, CDR2 FQGNSA. V lost 8 bases and J lost 3, with 16 bases in between. The repertoire was sequenced with immunoSEQ multiplex PCR; TCRdb's copy has only in-frame clones and lacks some. Here the sample spans some 250,000 clones, about 86% being singletons. Sequencing was done on a sample of peripheral blood. This rearrangement joins TRBV7-2 to TRBJ1-2; no firm D call. The sequence derives from a woman in her sixties with active or convalescent COVID-19. The CDR3 reads CASVASSSDYGYTF. The CDR3 nucleotides are TGTGCCAGCGTAGCGAGTTCGTCGGACTATGGCTACACCTTC.